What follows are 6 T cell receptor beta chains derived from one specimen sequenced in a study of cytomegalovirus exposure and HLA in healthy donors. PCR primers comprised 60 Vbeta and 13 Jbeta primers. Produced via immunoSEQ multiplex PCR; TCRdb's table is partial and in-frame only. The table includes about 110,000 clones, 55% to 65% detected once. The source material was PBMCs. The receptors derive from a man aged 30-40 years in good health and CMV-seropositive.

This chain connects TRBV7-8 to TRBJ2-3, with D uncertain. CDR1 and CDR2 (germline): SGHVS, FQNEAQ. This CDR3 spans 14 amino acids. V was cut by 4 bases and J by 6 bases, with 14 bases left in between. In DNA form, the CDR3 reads TGTGCCAGCAGCTGGGTCGAGGCCCCTGATACGCAGTATTTT. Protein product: CASSWVEAPDTQYF.

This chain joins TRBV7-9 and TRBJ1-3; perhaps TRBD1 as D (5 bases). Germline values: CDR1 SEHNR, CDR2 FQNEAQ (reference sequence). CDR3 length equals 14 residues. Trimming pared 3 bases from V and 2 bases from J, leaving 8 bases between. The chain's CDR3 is CASSFGRAGNTIYF. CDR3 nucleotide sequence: TGTGCCAGCAGCTTTGGCAGGGCTGGAAACACCATATATTTT.

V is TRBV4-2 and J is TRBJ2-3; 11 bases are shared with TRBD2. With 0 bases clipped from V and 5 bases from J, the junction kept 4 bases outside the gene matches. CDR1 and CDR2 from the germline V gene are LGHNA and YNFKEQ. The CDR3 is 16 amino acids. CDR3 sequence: CASSQELAGEEDTQYF. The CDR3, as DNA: TGTGCCAGCAGCCAAGAACTAGCGGGGGAGGAAGATACGCAGTATTTT.

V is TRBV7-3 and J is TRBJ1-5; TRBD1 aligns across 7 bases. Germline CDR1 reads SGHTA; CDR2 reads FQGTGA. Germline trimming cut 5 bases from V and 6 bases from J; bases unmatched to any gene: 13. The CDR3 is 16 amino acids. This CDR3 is CASSPPQKGACQPQHF. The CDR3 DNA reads TGTGCCAGCAGCCCCCCTCAGAAGGGGGCTTGTCAGCCCCAGCATTTT.

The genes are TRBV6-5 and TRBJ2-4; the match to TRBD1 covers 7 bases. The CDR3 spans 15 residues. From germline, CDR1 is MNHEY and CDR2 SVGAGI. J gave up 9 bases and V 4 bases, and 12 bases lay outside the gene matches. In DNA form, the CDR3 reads TGTGCCAGCAGTTCCGGGCCAGGGGGTTTTGGCATTCAGTACTTC. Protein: CASSSGPGGFGIQYF.

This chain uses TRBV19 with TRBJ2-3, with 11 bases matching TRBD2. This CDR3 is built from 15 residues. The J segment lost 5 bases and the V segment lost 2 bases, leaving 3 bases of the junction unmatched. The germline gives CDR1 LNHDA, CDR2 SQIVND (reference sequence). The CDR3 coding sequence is TGTGCCAGTAGTATACTAGCGGGGGGTGGAGATACGCAGTATTTT. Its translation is CASSILAGGGDTQYF. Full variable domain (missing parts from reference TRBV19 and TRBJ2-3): DGGITQSPKYLFRKEGQNVTLSCEQNLNHDAMYWYRQDPGQGLRLIYYSQIVNDFQKGDIAEGYSVSREKKESFPLTVTSAQKNPTAFYLCASSILAGGGDTQYFGPGTRLTVL.